This TCR beta chain is from a study of blood T cell repertoires in COVID-19. About the study: Donors in the United States, Italy and Spain gave samples during acute or convalescent COVID-19. Nucleic acid was either cDNA or gDNA, and it came from T cells, B-cell-depleted T cells, or PBMCs.

Clones were read by immunoSEQ multiplex PCR, and TCRdb kept only the in-frame ones, dropping some. The sample has some 200,000 clones; approximately 87% are singletons. CDR3 length equals 13 residues. Germline trimming cut 7 bases from V and 4 bases from J; bases unmatched to any gene: 6. Germline V lookup: CDR1 ENHRY, CDR2 SYGVKD. The chain employs TRBV10-3 and TRBJ1-1, with TRBD1 matching 7 bases. Material for sequencing was peripheral blood. The clonotype was recovered from a woman in her sixties or seventies with acute or convalescent COVID-19. CDR3 residues: CAIIATGTTEAFF. Here the CDR3 DNA reads TGTGCCATCATCGCGACAGGGACCACTGAAGCTTTCTTT.